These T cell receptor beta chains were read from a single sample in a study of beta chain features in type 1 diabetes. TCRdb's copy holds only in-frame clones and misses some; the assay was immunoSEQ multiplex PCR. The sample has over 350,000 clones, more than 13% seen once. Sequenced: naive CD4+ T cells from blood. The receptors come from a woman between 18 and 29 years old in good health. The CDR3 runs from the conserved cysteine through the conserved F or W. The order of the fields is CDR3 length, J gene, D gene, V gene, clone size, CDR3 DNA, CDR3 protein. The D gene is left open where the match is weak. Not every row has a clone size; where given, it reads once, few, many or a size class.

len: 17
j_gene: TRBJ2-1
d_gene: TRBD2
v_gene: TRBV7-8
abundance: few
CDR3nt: TGTGCCAGCAGCTTAGCGTATCGACTAGCGGGTTACAATGAGCAGTTCTTC
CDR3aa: CASSLAYRLAGYNEQFF

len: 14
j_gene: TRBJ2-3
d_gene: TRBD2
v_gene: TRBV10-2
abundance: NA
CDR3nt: TGCGCCAGCAGTACTAGCGGGAGATCAGATACGCAGTATTTT
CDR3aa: CASSTSGRSDTQYF

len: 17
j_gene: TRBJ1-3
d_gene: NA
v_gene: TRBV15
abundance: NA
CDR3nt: TGTGCCACCAGCAGAGCCGGACGGGGGTTCTCTGGAAACACCATATATTTT
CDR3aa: CATSRAGRGFSGNTIYF

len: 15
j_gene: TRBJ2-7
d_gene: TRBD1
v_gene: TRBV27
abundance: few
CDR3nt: TGTGCCAGCAGTAGGACCGGGACAGGGTCCGTCTCTTGGTACTTC
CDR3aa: CASSRTGTGSVSWYF

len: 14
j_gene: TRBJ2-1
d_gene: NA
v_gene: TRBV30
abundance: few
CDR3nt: TGTGCCTGGAGTGTTGGGAGCTCCTACAATGAGCAGTTCTTC
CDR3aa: CAWSVGSSYNEQFF

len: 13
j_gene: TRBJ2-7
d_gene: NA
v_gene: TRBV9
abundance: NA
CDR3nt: TGTGCCAGCAGCGTAGGACAGTCCTACGAGCAGTACTTC
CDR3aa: CASSVGQSYEQYF

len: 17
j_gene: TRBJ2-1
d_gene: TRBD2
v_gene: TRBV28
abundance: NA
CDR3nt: TGTGCCAGCAGGCGCTTTCGACTAGCGGGGGACTACAATGAGCAGTTCTTC
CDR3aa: CASRRFRLAGDYNEQFF

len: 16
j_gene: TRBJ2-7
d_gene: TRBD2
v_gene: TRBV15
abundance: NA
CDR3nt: TGTGCCACCAGCAGGACCGGGACTAGCGGGAGGAGTGAGCAGTACTTC
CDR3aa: CATSRTGTSGRSEQYF

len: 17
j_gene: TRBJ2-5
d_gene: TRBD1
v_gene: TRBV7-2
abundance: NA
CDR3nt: TGTGCCAGCAGCTTAGGAGGACAGGGGGCGCGAGGGGAGACCCAGTACTTC
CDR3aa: CASSLGGQGARGETQYF

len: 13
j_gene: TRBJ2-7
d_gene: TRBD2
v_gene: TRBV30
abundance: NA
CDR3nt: TGTGCCTGGGGACTAGCGGGAATATACGAGCAGTACTTC
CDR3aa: CAWGLAGIYEQYF

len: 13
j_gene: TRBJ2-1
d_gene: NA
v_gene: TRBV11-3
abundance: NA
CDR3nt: TGTGCCAGCAGCTTAGGGGTCAGGGATGAGCAGTTCTTC
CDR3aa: CASSLGVRDEQFF

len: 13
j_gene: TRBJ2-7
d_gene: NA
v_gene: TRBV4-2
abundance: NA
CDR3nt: TGTGCCAGCAGCCAAGTTGGAGCCTACGAGCAGTACTTC
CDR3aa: CASSQVGAYEQYF

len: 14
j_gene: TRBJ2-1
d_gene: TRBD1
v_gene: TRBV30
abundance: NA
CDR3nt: TGTGCCTGGAGGGACAGGGGGCGTATAAATGAGCAGTTCTTC
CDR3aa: CAWRDRGRINEQFF

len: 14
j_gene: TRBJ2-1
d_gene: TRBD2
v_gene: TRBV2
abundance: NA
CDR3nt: TGTGCCAGCAGTGAGCGGCGGGAGCGGAATGAGCAGTTCTTC
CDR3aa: CASSERRERNEQFF

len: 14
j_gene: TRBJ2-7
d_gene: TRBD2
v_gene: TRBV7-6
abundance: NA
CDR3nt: TGTGCCAGCAGCTTAGCGCCTAGCGGGAGCGAGCAGTACTTC
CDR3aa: CASSLAPSGSEQYF

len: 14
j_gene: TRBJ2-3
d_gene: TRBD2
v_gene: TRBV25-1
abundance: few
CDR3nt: TGTGCCAGCAGTACGGGACTAGCGCCAGATACGCAGTATTTT
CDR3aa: CASSTGLAPDTQYF

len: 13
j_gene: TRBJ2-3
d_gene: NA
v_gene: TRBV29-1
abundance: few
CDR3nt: TGCAGCGTTGAACGACTCCTCACAGATACGCAGTATTTT
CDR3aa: CSVERLLTDTQYF

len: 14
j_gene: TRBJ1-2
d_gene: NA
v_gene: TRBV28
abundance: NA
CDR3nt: TGTGCCAGCAGTTTAGAACAGGGAGGGACCGGCTACACCTTC
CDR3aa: CASSLEQGGTGYTF

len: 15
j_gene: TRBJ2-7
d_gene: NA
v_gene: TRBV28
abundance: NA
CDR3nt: TGTGCCAGCAGTCCACGAGGGAACCCCTCCTACGAGCAGTACTTC
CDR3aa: CASSPRGNPSYEQYF

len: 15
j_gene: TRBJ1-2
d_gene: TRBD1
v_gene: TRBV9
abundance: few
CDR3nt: TGTGCCAGCAGCCTATACCCGACAGGGGAGGGTGGCTACACCTTC
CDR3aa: CASSLYPTGEGGYTF

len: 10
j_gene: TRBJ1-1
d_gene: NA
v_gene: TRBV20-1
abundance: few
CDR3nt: TGCAGTGCTTGGCGCCAGGTAGCTTTCTTT
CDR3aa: CSAWRQVAFF

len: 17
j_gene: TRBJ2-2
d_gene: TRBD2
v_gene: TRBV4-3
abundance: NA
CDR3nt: TGCGCCAGCAGCCAAGGGGGACTAGCGGGAGCCACCGGGGAGCTGTTTTTT
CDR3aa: CASSQGGLAGATGELFF

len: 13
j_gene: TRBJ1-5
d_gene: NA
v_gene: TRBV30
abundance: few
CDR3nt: TGTGCCTGGGCCTCAGATGGCAATCAGCCCCAGCATTTT
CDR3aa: CAWASDGNQPQHF

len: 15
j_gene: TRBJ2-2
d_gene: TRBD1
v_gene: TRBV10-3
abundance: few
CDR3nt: TGTGCCATCAGTGATGGACAGGGGGCGACCGGGGAGCTGTTTTTT
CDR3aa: CAISDGQGATGELFF

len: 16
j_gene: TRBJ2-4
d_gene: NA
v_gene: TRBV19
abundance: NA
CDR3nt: TGTGCCAGTAGTATCGAAACAGGTCTAGCCAAAAACATTCAGTACTTC
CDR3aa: CASSIETGLAKNIQYF

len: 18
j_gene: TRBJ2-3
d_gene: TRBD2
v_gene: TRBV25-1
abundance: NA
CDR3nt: TGTGCCAGCAGTGGTCAACCCGGGGGGAACACGGACACAGATACGCAGTATTTT
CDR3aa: CASSGQPGGNTDTDTQYF

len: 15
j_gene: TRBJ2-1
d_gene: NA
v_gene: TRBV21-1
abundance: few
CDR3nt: TGTGCCAGCAGCAAAAAGGATGGGGGGAAAATGGAGCAGTTCTTC
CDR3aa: CASSKKDGGKMEQFF